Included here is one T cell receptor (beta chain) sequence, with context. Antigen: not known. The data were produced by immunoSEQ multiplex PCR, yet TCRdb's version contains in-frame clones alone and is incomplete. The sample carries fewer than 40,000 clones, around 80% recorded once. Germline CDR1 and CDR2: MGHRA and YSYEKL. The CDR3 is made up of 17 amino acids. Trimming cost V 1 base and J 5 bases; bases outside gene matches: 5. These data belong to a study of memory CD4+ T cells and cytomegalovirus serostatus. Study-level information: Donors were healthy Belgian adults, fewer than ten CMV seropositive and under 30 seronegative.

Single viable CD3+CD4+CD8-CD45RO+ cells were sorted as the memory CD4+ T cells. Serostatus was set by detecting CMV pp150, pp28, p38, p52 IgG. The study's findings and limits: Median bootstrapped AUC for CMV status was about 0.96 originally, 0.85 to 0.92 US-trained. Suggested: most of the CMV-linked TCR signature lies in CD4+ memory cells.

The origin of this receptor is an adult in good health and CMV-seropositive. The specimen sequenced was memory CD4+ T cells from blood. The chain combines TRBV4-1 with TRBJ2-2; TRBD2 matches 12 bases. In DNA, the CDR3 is TGCGCCAGCAGCCAAGGGTTAGGACTAGCGGGGACCGGGGAGCTGTTTTTT. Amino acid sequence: CASSQGLGLAGTGELFF.